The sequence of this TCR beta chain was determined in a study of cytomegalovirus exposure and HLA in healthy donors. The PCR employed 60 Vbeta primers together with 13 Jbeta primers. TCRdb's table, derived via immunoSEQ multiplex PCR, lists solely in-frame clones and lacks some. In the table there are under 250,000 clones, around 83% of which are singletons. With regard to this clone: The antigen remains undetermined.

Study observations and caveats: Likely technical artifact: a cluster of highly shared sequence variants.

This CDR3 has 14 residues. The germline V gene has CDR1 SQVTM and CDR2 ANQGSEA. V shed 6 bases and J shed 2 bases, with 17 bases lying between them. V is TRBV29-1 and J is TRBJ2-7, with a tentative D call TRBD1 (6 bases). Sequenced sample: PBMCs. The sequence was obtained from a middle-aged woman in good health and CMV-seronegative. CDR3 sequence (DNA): TGCAGCGTAGTGACAGGTCGTGCTCCCTACGAGCAGTACTTC. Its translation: CSVVTGRAPYEQYF.